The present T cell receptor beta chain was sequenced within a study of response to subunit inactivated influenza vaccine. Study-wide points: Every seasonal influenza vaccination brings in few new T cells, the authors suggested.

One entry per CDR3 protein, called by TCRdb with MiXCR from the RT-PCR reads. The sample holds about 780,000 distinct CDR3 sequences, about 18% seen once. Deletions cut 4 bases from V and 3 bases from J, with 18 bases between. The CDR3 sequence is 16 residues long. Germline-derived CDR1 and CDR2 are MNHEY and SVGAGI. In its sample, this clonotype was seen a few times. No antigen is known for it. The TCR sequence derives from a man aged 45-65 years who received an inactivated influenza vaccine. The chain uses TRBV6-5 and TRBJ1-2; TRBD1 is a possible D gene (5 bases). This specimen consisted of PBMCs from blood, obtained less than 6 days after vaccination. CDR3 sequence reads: CASSFTDTALYYGYTF. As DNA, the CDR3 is TGTGCCAGCAGTTTTACGGACACCGCCCTTTACTATGGCTACACCTTC.